This TCR beta chain stems from a study of radiotherapy plus CTLA-4 blockade in lung cancer. This CDR3 is built from 13 residues. CDR1 SNHLY and CDR2 FYNNEI come from the germline V gene. V gave up 8 bases and J gave up 8 bases, with 18 bases separating them. The repertoire was sequenced with immunoSEQ multiplex PCR; TCRdb's copy has only in-frame clones and lacks some. The profile covers approximately 41,000 clones, with about 77% appearing a single time and roughly 10% taken by the ten largest. This material consisted of peripheral blood, taken from a patient treated with radiotherapy plus ipilimumab. V and J are TRBV2 and TRBJ1-2; the D is unclear. This clonotype was sampled from a human donor with non-small cell lung cancer who had stable disease on radiotherapy plus ipilimumab. The CDR3 region is CASARGITGGYTF. The CDR3 DNA follows: TGTGCCAGCGCCAGAGGGATAACGGGAGGCTACACCTTC.